This TCR beta chain was recovered during a study of technical replicates of blood from a handful of donors. Sequenced by immunoSEQ multiplex PCR; TCRdb stores in-frame clones only, minus some. The sample lists some 80,000 clones, approximately 96% occurring once. The origin of this receptor is a human donor in good health. The sequenced material came from T cells isolated from PBMCs.

CDR3 region: CASSEMTGVYEQYF. The CDR3 bases are TGTGCCAGCAGTGAAATGACAGGGGTTTACGAGCAGTACTTC. This chain connects TRBV6-1 to TRBJ2-7, with 8 bases lining up with TRBD1. V was pared by 2 bases and J by 4 bases, with 4 bases of the junction left unmatched. This CDR3 spans 14 amino acids. CDR1 is MNHNS, CDR2 SASEGT, per germline.